The next 20 T cell receptor beta chains were all read from a single sample in a study of Ad26.COV2.S vaccination and SARS-CoV-2 variants (dated by TCRdb to the early 2020s). The sample's treatment or condition label, decoded: around 19 received Ad26.COV2.S at low or high dose, single or two shots; about 5 received placebo; per-sample allocation not given. For vaccine and placebo recipients, repertoires were sequenced using samples collected on day 63 after the first injection. Preparation of the library involved the immunoSEQ multiplex PCR assay. The table was pulled from immuneACCESS by TCRdb, which kept in-frame rearrangements only. Such tables lose some clones; where checked, under half of the loss comes from unresolved V genes, and the rest has no known cause. A total of around 450,000 clones appear in this sample, roughly nine tenths of them only once. The ten top clones hold 1.5% to 2% of the sample.

Material: peripheral blood, obtained in a trial of Ad26.COV2.S vaccine versus placebo. The receptors were sampled from a person between 18 and 59 years old who received the Ad26.COV2.S COVID-19 vaccine or a placebo.

The V gene is TRBV28, the J gene TRBJ1-1; D gene unclear. The CDR3 runs to 14 residues. Deletions cut 5 bases from V and 1 base from J, with 11 bases between. From germline, CDR1 is MDHEN and CDR2 SYDVKM. As DNA, the CDR3 is TGTGCCAGCAGTCAATCGGCCGAGAACACTGAAGCTTTCTTT. The encoded protein is CASSQSAENTEAFF.

V gene TRBV7-9 combines with J gene TRBJ1-6; D is unclear. The V end lost 5 bases, the J end lost 0 bases, and 8 bases lay between the germline ends. Germline CDR1 is SEHNR and CDR2 is FQNEAQ (reference sequence). There are 15 residues in the CDR3. The CDR3 nucleotides are TGTGCCAGCAGCGATGGGAGCTCCTATAATTCACCCCTCCACTTT. Amino acid sequence: CASSDGSSYNSPLHF.

This rearrangement joins TRBV30 to TRBJ1-2; TRBD1 matches 11 bases. Per the germline V gene, CDR1 is GTSNPN and CDR2 is SVGIG (reference sequence). This CDR3 contains 19 residues. V was clipped by 4 bases and J by 9 bases; unmatched bases: 25. The CDR3 nucleotides read TGTGCCTGGAACGGTCGAACGCCGCCGGGACAGGGGGTAGACGATCGCTACACCTTC. Its protein product is CAWNGRTPPGQGVDDRYTF.

In the case of this clone: The germline gene is not matched at one end of the junction; a read error may be the cause. This chain joins TRBV28 and TRBJ2-1; TRBD1 might be the D (6 bases). This CDR3 has 12 residues. Germline V CDR1 and CDR2: MDHEN, SYDVKM. The CDR3 sequence: CASSLTRAGAIF. The DNA of the CDR3 is TGTGCCAGCAGTTTAACTCGTGCAGGGGCCATCTTC.

The J gene is TRBJ1-4, the V gene TRBV28; D unresolved. CDR3 length: 16 amino acids. The V and J ends lost 6 bases and 1 base respectively, with 15 bases between them. CDR1 MDHEN and CDR2 SYDVKM come from the germline V gene. The CDR3 DNA sequence: TGTGCCAGCAGCAACCTGGACCGAATAACTAATGAAAAACTGTTTTTT. Protein: CASSNLDRITNEKLFF. Based on the CDR3 plus reference TRBV28 and TRBJ1-4, the full variable domain is DVKVTQSSRYLVKRTGEKVFLECVQDMDHENMFWYRQDPGLGLRLIYFSYDVKMKEKGDIPEGYSVSREKKERFSLILESASTNQTSMYLCASSNLDRITNEKLFFGSGTQLSVL.

This chain links TRBV19 with TRBJ2-2, with TRBD1 matching 7 bases. J lost 2 bases, V lost 7 bases, and 4 bases had no gene match. The germline CDR1 and CDR2 sequences are LNHDA and SQIVND (reference sequence). The CDR3 has 14 residues. This CDR3 is CASKGQSNTGELFF. In DNA form, the CDR3 reads TGTGCCAGTAAGGGACAGAGTAACACCGGGGAGCTGTTTTTT. Filled out from reference TRBV19 and TRBJ2-2, the complete variable domain reads DGGITQSPKYLFRKEGQNVTLSCEQNLNHDAMYWYRQDPGQGLRLIYYSQIVNDFQKGDIAEGYSVSREKKESFPLTVTSAQKNPTAFYLCASKGQSNTGELFFGEGSRLTVL.

The chain carries TRBV25-1 and TRBJ2-1; 15 positions agree with TRBD2. V was pared by 6 bases and J by 0 bases, with 6 bases of the junction left unmatched. Germline V lookup: CDR1 MGHDK, CDR2 SYGVNS. CDR3 length: 18 amino acids. The CDR3 loop is CASRTGTSGRSSYNEQFF. The CDR3 DNA follows: TGTGCCAGCAGGACCGGGACTAGCGGGAGGAGCTCCTACAATGAGCAGTTCTTC. The variable domain in full, with the rest retrieved from reference TRBV25-1 and TRBJ2-1, is EADIYQTPRYLVIGTGKKITLECSQTMGHDKMYWYQQDPGMELHLIHYSYGVNSTEKGDLSSESTVSRIRTEHFPLTLESARPSHTSQYLCASRTGTSGRSSYNEQFFGPGTRLTVL.

This chain connects TRBV6-5 to TRBJ2-7; D gene uncertain. Deletions cut 0 bases from V and 1 base from J, with 7 bases between. The length of the CDR3 is 14 residues. The germline gives CDR1 MNHEY, CDR2 SVGAGI. The chain's CDR3 is CASSYSDGSYEQYF. The CDR3 DNA sequence: TGTGCCAGCAGTTACTCGGACGGTTCCTACGAGCAGTACTTC.

The chain couples TRBV9 to TRBJ2-7, with 9 bases matching TRBD2. This CDR3 has 15 amino acids. CDR1 is SGDLS and CDR2 is YYNGEE in the germline V gene. V was clipped by 3 bases and J by 6 bases; unmatched bases: 10. The CDR3 sequence: CASSALAGTSSEQYF. For the CDR3, the DNA is TGTGCCAGCAGCGCTCTAGCGGGAACGTCGAGCGAGCAGTACTTC.

The rearrangement joins TRBV30 to TRBJ2-5; the D gene is possibly TRBD2 (5 bases). V gave up 4 bases and J gave up 4 bases, with 16 bases separating them. This CDR3 has 14 residues. Germline V gene sequence: CDR1 GTSNPN, CDR2 SVGIG (reference sequence). In DNA form, the CDR3 reads TGTGCCTGGAACCCCCGTTTAGGACTAGAGACCCAGTACTTC. Protein sequence: CAWNPRLGLETQYF.

The chain uses TRBV29-1 and TRBJ2-2; tentatively, D is TRBD1 (6 bases). CDR3 length: 13 amino acids. Trimming pared 4 bases from V and 4 bases from J, leaving 10 bases between. The germline CDR1 and CDR2 sequences are SQVTM and ANQGSEA. CDR3: CSVAGVATGELFF. The CDR3 nucleotides are TGCAGCGTTGCAGGGGTGGCCACCGGGGAGCTGTTTTTT.

The gene calls are TRBV3-1 (or the pseudogene TRBV3-2) and TRBJ1-1; no firm D call. Trimming removed 6 bases from V and 1 base from J, with 9 bases in between. CDR3 length equals 13 residues. CDR1 is LGHDT, CDR2 YNNKEL, per germline (reference sequence). The CDR3 bases are TGTGCCAGCAGGGACGTTAGGAACACTGAAGCTTTCTTT. It specifies CASRDVRNTEAFF.

This chain links TRBV5-4 with TRBJ1-1; a weak D match, TRBD1 (5 bases). Trimming shortened V by 2 bases and J by 7 bases, and 18 bases separated the two germline ends. This CDR3 region has 15 residues. Germline-derived CDR1 and CDR2 are SGHNT and YYREEE (reference sequence). This CDR3 is CASSLAGIGRSEAFF. DNA of the CDR3: TGTGCCAGCAGCTTAGCAGGGATAGGAAGGAGTGAAGCTTTCTTT.

The chain has TRBV6-5 and TRBJ2-7; 7 nucleotides align to TRBD2. The CDR3 is made up of 13 amino acids. Unmatched junction bases numbered 5, after V lost 6 bases and J lost 3 bases. The germline V gene has CDR1 MNHEY and CDR2 SVGAGI. The CDR3 region has the DNA TGTGCCAGCAGGGCCCAGCGGGGCTACGAGCAGTACTTC. Translated: CASRAQRGYEQYF.

The rearrangement uses TRBV18 and TRBJ2-5; D gene unclear. The CDR3 is 13 amino acids. V lost 5 bases to trimming and J lost 4 bases, with 11 bases between them. Germline CDR1 is KGHSH and CDR2 is LQKENI. In nucleotides, the CDR3 is TGTGCCAGCTCATCAAGGGTTGTAGAGACCCAGTACTTC. Translation gives CASSSRVVETQYF.

The genes are TRBV6-5 and TRBJ1-1; D possibly corresponds to TRBD1 (6 bases). The V gene's germline CDR1 is MNHEY and CDR2 SVGAGI. The CDR3 has 13 amino acids. Trimming shortened V by 7 bases and J by 1 base, and 10 bases separated the two germline ends. The CDR3 sequence is CASKQGQNTEAFF. The CDR3 bases are TGTGCCAGCAAACAGGGACAGAACACTGAAGCTTTCTTT.

The chain links TRBV6-6 to TRBJ1-2; the D is unclear. Germline values: CDR1 MNHNY, CDR2 SVGAGI (reference sequence). The V and J ends lost 2 bases and 4 bases respectively, with 14 bases between them. The CDR3 consists of 15 residues. The CDR3, as DNA: TGTGCCAGCAGTTACGGAATGGGCAGCAGCTATGGCTACACCTTC. Its protein product is CASSYGMGSSYGYTF.

The chain recombines TRBV28 with TRBJ2-1, with TRBD2 matching 8 bases. Looked up from germline, CDR1 is MDHEN and CDR2 is SYDVKM. The CDR3 has 16 residues. With V trimmed by 1 base and J by 4 bases, 6 bases remained unmatched. CDR3 in amino acids: CASSLYREGGYNEQFF. CDR3 nucleotide sequence: TGTGCCAGCAGTTTATACCGGGAGGGTGGTTACAATGAGCAGTTCTTC.

This rearrangement joins TRBV27 to TRBJ2-6; TRBD1 agrees at 12 bases. Losses at the gene ends were 2 bases for V and 3 bases for J; bases not matched to a gene: 5. From germline, CDR1 is MNHEY and CDR2 SMNVEV (reference sequence). The CDR3 spans 18 residues. The CDR3 coding sequence is TGTGCCAGCAGTTTAACGGGACAGGGGGCAGGTGGGGCCAACGTCCTGACTTTC. It specifies CASSLTGQGAGGANVLTF.

V is TRBV18 and J is TRBJ2-1; 7 bases line up with TRBD2. The CDR3 totals 14 residues. V was clipped by 3 bases and J by 5 bases; unmatched bases: 4. The germline CDR1 and CDR2 sequences are KGHSH and LQKENI. The CDR3 loop is CASSPRGGDNEQFF. CDR3 DNA: TGTGCCAGCTCACCCCGCGGGGGAGACAATGAGCAGTTCTTC.